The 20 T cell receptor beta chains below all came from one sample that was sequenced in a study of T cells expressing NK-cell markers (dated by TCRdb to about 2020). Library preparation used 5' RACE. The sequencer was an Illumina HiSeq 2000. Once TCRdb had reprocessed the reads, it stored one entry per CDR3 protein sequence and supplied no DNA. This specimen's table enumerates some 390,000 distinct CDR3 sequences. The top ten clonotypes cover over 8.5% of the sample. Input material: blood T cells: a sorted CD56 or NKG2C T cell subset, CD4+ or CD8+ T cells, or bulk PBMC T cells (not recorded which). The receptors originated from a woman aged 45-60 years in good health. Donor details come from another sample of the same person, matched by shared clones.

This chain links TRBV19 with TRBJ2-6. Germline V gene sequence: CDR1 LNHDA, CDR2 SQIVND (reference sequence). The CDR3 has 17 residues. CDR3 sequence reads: CASTQGGSNSGANVLTF.

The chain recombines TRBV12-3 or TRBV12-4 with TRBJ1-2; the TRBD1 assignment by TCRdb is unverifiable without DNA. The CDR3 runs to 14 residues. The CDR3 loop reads CASSFRGHSYGYTF.

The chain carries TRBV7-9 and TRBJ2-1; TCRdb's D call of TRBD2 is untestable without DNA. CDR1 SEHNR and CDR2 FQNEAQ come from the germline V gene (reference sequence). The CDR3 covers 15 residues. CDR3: CASSRQAGGYNEQFF.

This CDR3 reads CASSWPSGASSYNEQFF. V usage is TRBV5-1 and J usage is TRBJ2-1; no DNA is available, so the TRBD1 call from TCRdb remains unchecked. This CDR3 contains 17 residues. Per germline, CDR1 SGHRS and CDR2 YFSETQ.

The CDR3 spells CAISEPEDKSYNEQFF. The chain combines TRBV10-3 with TRBJ2-1. Germline loops: CDR1 ENHRY, CDR2 SYGVKD. The length of the CDR3 is 16 residues.

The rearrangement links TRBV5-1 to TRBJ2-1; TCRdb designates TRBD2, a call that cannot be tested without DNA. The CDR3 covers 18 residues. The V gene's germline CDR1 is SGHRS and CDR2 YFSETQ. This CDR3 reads CASSQPRTSGRFYNEQFF.

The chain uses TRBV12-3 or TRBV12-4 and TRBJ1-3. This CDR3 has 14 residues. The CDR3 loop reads CASSFGLPGNTIYF.

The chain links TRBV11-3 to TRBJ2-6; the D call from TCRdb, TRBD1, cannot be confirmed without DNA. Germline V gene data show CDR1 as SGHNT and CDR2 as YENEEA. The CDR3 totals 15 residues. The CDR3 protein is CASSLPGHGANVLTF.

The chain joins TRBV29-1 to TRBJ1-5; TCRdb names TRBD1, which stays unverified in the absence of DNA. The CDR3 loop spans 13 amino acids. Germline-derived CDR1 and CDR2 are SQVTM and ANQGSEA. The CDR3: CSVTEFWGQPQHF. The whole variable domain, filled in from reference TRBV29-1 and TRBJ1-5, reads SAVISQKPSRDICQRGTSLTIQCQVDSQVTMMFWYRQQPGQSLTLIATANQGSEATYESGFVIDKFPISRPNLTFSTLTVSNMSPEDSSIYLCSVTEFWGQPQHFGDGTRLSIL.

This chain's CDR3 is CASSVPGLGAGELFF. This chain links TRBV9 with TRBJ2-2; TCRdb gives TRBD2 as the D gene, but with no DNA this cannot be confirmed. CDR1 and CDR2 (germline): SGDLS, YYNGEE. This CDR3 spans 15 amino acids.

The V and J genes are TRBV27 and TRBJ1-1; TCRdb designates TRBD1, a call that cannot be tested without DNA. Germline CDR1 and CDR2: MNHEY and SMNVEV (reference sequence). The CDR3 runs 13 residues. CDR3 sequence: CASSLRGDLEAFF.

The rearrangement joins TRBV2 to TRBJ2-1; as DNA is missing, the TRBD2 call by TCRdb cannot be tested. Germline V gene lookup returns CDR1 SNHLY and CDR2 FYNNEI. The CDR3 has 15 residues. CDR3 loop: CASSLVASGRGEQFF.

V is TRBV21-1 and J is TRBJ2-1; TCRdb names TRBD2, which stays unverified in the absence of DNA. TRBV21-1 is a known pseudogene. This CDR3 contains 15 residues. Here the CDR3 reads CARGEAGAIYNEQFF.

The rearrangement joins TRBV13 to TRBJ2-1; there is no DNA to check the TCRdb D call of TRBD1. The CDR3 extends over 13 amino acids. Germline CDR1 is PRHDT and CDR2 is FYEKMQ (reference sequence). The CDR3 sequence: CASTTPSGERQFF.

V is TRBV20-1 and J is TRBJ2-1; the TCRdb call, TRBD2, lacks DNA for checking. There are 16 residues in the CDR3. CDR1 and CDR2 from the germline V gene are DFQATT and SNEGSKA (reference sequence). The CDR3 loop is CSARDSLAGAASEQFF.

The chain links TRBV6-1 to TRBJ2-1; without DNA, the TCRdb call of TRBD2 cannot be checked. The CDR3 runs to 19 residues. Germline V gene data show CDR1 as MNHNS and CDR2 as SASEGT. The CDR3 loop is CASRDRGQRLAGGYNEQFF.

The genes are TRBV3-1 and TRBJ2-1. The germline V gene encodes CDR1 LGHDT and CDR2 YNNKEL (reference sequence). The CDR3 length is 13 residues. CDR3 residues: CASSQDLGNEQFF.

CDR3 in amino acids: CSARVGTDPTDTQYF. The chain carries TRBV20-1 and TRBJ2-3; as DNA is missing, the TRBD1 call by TCRdb cannot be tested. This CDR3 is built from 15 residues. CDR1 is DFQATT, CDR2 SNEGSKA, per germline (reference sequence).

This CDR3 reads CASSSRGPGTDTQYF. The genes are TRBV6-5 and TRBJ2-3; TCRdb's D gene call, TRBD1, goes unchecked for lack of DNA. The CDR3 spans 15 residues. Germline V lookup: CDR1 MNHEY, CDR2 SVGAGI.

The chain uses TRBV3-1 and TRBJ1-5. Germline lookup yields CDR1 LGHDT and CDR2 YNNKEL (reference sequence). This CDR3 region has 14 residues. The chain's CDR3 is CASSQDREVQPQHF.